Listed below are T cell receptor beta chains from one sample, sequenced in a study of CXCR3-negative and CXCR3-positive naive CD8 T cells. Using the 5' RACE reads, TCRdb records one entry per CDR3 protein without DNA. The table counts roughly 8,000 distinct CDR3 sequences; about 1.1% lies in the top ten. Sequencing was done on a sample of naive CXCR3- CD8+ T cells from blood. The receptors shown here come from a human donor in good health. Some clones in this sample may be carry-over from other donors' samples. CDR3s include the opening cysteine and the closing phenylalanine or tryptophan. Each record gives: J gene, clone size, V gene, CDR3 protein. Clone size is stated in some rows and not others, as once, few, many or a class when expanded.

j_gene: TRBJ2-7; abundance: .; v_gene: TRBV2; CDR3aa: CASRGDYRDYEQYF
j_gene: TRBJ1-6; abundance: medium-sized; v_gene: TRBV20-1; CDR3aa: CSATGTDQKNSPLHF
j_gene: TRBJ2-4; abundance: medium-sized; v_gene: TRBV29-1; CDR3aa: CSVEDRSPINIQYF
j_gene: TRBJ1-1; abundance: medium-sized; v_gene: TRBV29-1; CDR3aa: CSVDRGMNTEAFF
j_gene: TRBJ1-1; abundance: .; v_gene: TRBV11-1; CDR3aa: CASSLVTGGGTEAFF
j_gene: TRBJ1-2; abundance: medium-sized; v_gene: TRBV6-1; CDR3aa: CASSVGGRGGYTF
j_gene: TRBJ2-3; abundance: .; v_gene: TRBV19; CDR3aa: CASGSTSLSTDTQYF
j_gene: TRBJ2-2; abundance: .; v_gene: TRBV2; CDR3aa: CASSESAPGELFF
j_gene: TRBJ2-1; abundance: .; v_gene: TRBV7-6; CDR3aa: CASSGTSRPSSYNEQFF
j_gene: TRBJ2-1; abundance: .; v_gene: TRBV7-8; CDR3aa: CASSPMTSGNEQFF
j_gene: TRBJ1-1; abundance: medium-sized; v_gene: TRBV29-1; CDR3aa: CSVATRRMNTEAFF
j_gene: TRBJ2-3; abundance: medium-sized; v_gene: TRBV7-9; CDR3aa: CASSSPLGTSGNADTQYF
j_gene: TRBJ2-7; abundance: .; v_gene: TRBV28; CDR3aa: CASDSPVGERMDEQYF
j_gene: TRBJ2-3; abundance: .; v_gene: TRBV13; CDR3aa: CASSSAGLAGVGDTQYF
j_gene: TRBJ2-5; abundance: .; v_gene: TRBV29-1; CDR3aa: CSVTGYGPHQETQYF
j_gene: TRBJ1-2; abundance: .; v_gene: TRBV29-1; CDR3aa: CSVVIEGGCYGYTF
j_gene: TRBJ2-1; abundance: medium-sized; v_gene: TRBV20-1; CDR3aa: CNLRRGNEQFF
j_gene: TRBJ2-3; abundance: .; v_gene: TRBV13; CDR3aa: CAISPRPITDTQYF
j_gene: TRBJ2-4; abundance: .; v_gene: TRBV5-1; CDR3aa: CASSRELAKNIQYF
j_gene: TRBJ1-2; abundance: medium-sized; v_gene: TRBV29-1; CDR3aa: CSVYDTVYGYTF
j_gene: TRBJ2-1; abundance: medium-sized; v_gene: TRBV7-6; CDR3aa: CASSRMYGTSGGYNEQFF
j_gene: TRBJ1-1; abundance: .; v_gene: TRBV5-6; CDR3aa: CASSFTGNTEAFF
j_gene: TRBJ2-1; abundance: .; v_gene: TRBV20-1; CDR3aa: CSARGAVGYEQFF
j_gene: TRBJ1-1; abundance: medium-sized; v_gene: TRBV9; CDR3aa: CASSVATTGVNTEAFF
j_gene: TRBJ2-1; abundance: .; v_gene: TRBV9; CDR3aa: CASSASGITPNEQFF
j_gene: TRBJ2-1; abundance: .; v_gene: TRBV18; CDR3aa: CASSRPVERGEQFF
j_gene: TRBJ1-1; abundance: .; v_gene: TRBV10-2; CDR3aa: CATLAMNTEAFF
j_gene: TRBJ1-1; abundance: medium-sized; v_gene: TRBV19; CDR3aa: CASSIGPNTEAFF
j_gene: TRBJ2-5; abundance: medium-sized; v_gene: TRBV29-1; CDR3aa: CSVEERGDGETQYF
j_gene: TRBJ1-6; abundance: .; v_gene: TRBV13; CDR3aa: CASSFTGGRYDSPLHF
j_gene: TRBJ2-3; abundance: medium-sized; v_gene: TRBV7-9; CDR3aa: CASSFPHRGFHTDTQYF
j_gene: TRBJ2-5; abundance: medium-sized; v_gene: TRBV19; CDR3aa: CASTPGLSYQETQYF
j_gene: TRBJ1-1; abundance: medium-sized; v_gene: TRBV12-3/TRBV12-4; CDR3aa: CASSSDRGMNTEAFF
j_gene: TRBJ2-1; abundance: .; v_gene: TRBV5-4; CDR3aa: CASSTGGHSSYNEQFF
j_gene: TRBJ2-1; abundance: .; v_gene: TRBV3-1; CDR3aa: CASSHGLYNEQFF
j_gene: TRBJ1-1; abundance: medium-sized; v_gene: TRBV10-3; CDR3aa: CAISESESAFF
j_gene: TRBJ1-1; abundance: .; v_gene: TRBV7-8; CDR3aa: CASSSQGITEAFF
j_gene: TRBJ2-7; abundance: .; v_gene: TRBV7-9; CDR3aa: CASSLLEGQSTYEQYF
j_gene: TRBJ2-5; abundance: large; v_gene: TRBV18; CDR3aa: CASSPPTSQETQYF